The rows below give T cell receptor beta chains drawn from one sample of a study of blood T cells in healthy people across ages. TCRdb analysed the 5' RACE reads with MiXCR anew, one entry per CDR3 protein. The sample yields roughly 560,000 distinct CDR3 sequences, more than 20% seen once. These records were also assigned to another study, of T cells of mothers and their children.

The material sequenced was blood. These receptors all stem from a boy aged 5 to 17 in good health. CDR3s include the opening cysteine and the closing phenylalanine or tryptophan. A D gene is named only where the DNA matches it firmly. Only part of the rows carry a size: once, few, many, or a class if the clone is expanded.

13	TRBV29-1	few	TRBJ2-5	.	CSVYLEGPETQYF	TGCAGCGTTTACTTGGAGGGTCCCGAGACCCAGTACTTC
13	TRBV10-3	few	TRBJ2-1	TRBD2	CAISESTSGGQFF	TGTGCCATCAGTGAGTCGACTAGCGGGGGGCAGTTCTTC
13	TRBV20-1	few	TRBJ2-7	.	CSAMIDSLYEQYF	TGCAGTGCTATGATTGACAGTTTATACGAGCAGTACTTC
13	TRBV20-1	few	TRBJ1-1	.	CSARGAGGTEAFF	TGCAGTGCTAGAGGGGCGGGCGGAACTGAAGCTTTCTTT
15	TRBV5-1	.	TRBJ2-5	TRBD1	CASGTPGTGDETQYF	TGCGCCAGTGGGACGCCCGGGACAGGGGATGAGACCCAGTACTTC
13	TRBV7-2	few	TRBJ2-7	.	CASSLAGIYEQYF	TGTGCCAGCAGCTTAGCGGGGATCTACGAGCAGTACTTC
16	TRBV5-5	few	TRBJ1-4	TRBD1	CASSWTGASRNEKLFF	TGTGCCAGCAGTTGGACAGGGGCCTCCCGTAATGAAAAACTGTTTTTT
16	TRBV9	.	TRBJ2-5	TRBD2	CASTPAIAGALETQYF	TGTGCCAGCACCCCGGCTATAGCGGGAGCGTTGGAGACCCAGTACTTC
11	TRBV28	.	TRBJ1-2	.	CASILDYGYTF	TGTGCCAGCATTTTAGACTATGGCTACACCTTC
15	TRBV29-1	.	TRBJ2-7	.	CSVEVDREDSYEQYF	TGCAGCGTTGAAGTCGACAGGGAGGATTCCTACGAGCAGTACTTC
14	TRBV3-1	few	TRBJ2-3	.	CARLLRAGTDTQYF	TGTGCCCGCCTCCTGAGGGCTGGCACAGATACGCAGTATTTT
18	TRBV4-3	.	TRBJ2-3	.	CASSQDSPSSGFTDTQYF	TGCGCCAGCAGCCAAGATAGTCCGTCCAGCGGGTTTACAGATACGCAGTATTTT
17	TRBV5-5	.	TRBJ1-1	TRBD1	CASSLDRGRSMNTEAFF	TGTGCCAGCAGCTTGGACAGGGGGCGGTCCATGAACACTGAAGCTTTCTTT
18	TRBV6-2/TRBV6-3	few	TRBJ2-2	TRBD2	CASSYVAGGPSTTGELFF	TGTGCCAGCAGTTACGTGGCGGGAGGGCCTTCGACCACCGGGGAGCTGTTTTTT
13	TRBV25-1	.	TRBJ2-7	.	CASTEGGLYEQYF	TGTGCCAGCACAGAGGGGGGACTCTACGAGCAGTACTTC
15	TRBV20-1	few	TRBJ1-2	.	CSASSQANSDYGYTF	TGCAGCGCTAGTTCCCAGGCCAACTCCGACTATGGCTACACCTTC
15	TRBV9	few	TRBJ2-5	.	CASSVGQRKEETQYF	TGTGCCAGCAGCGTAGGTCAAAGGAAAGAAGAGACCCAGTACTTC
12	TRBV7-3	many	TRBJ1-1	.	CASSSVGTEAFF	TGTGCCAGCAGCTCAGTAGGCACTGAAGCTTTCTTT
15	TRBV2	few	TRBJ2-7	TRBD1	CASEPPGQEVYEQYF	TGTGCCAGCGAACCTCCGGGACAGGAGGTCTACGAGCAGTACTTC
16	TRBV7-9	few	TRBJ2-5	TRBD1	CASTPGGQGRQETQYF	TGTGCCAGCACGCCGGGGGGACAGGGGCGACAAGAGACCCAGTACTTC
15	TRBV5-1	.	TRBJ2-5	TRBD2	CASSFQAGGAETQYF	TGCGCCAGCAGCTTTCAAGCGGGGGGAGCAGAGACCCAGTACTTC
12	TRBV27	few	TRBJ1-2	.	CATSSGRYGYTF	TGTGCCACCTCCTCGGGGAGATATGGCTACACCTTC
14	TRBV24-1	.	TRBJ2-5	.	CATSASRSQETQYF	TGTGCCACCAGTGCTTCGCGATCCCAAGAGACCCAGTACTTC
13	TRBV2	few	TRBJ2-1	.	CASSVLVRNEQFF	TGTGCCAGCAGTGTCTTAGTACGCAATGAGCAGTTCTTC
15	TRBV5-4	.	TRBJ2-5	.	CASSLDYGVVETQYF	TGTGCCAGCAGCTTGGACTATGGGGTGGTGGAGACCCAGTACTTC
13	TRBV29-1	.	TRBJ2-1	TRBD2	CSVDKRGHNEQFF	TGCAGCGTTGATAAGCGGGGTCACAATGAGCAGTTCTTC
15	TRBV29-1	.	TRBJ1-2	.	CSVDEDEGPYLGYTF	TGCAGCGTTGACGAGGACGAAGGGCCCTATTTGGGCTACACCTTC
12	TRBV12-3/TRBV12-4	.	TRBJ2-5	.	CASHRVGETQYF	TGTGCCAGCCATCGGGTGGGAGAGACCCAGTACTTC
14	TRBV29-1	.	TRBJ1-2	TRBD1	CSARGTFLNYGYTF	TGCAGCGCCAGGGGGACCTTCCTTAACTATGGCTACACCTTC
18	TRBV27	.	TRBJ2-3	.	CASSLSFAAGARTDTQYF	TGTGCCAGCAGTTTATCGTTTGCGGCGGGGGCGCGGACAGATACGCAGTATTTT
15	TRBV4-3	.	TRBJ2-3	TRBD1	CASSQEGQATDTQYF	TGCGCCAGCAGCCAAGAGGGACAGGCCACAGATACGCAGTATTTT
16	TRBV9	few	TRBJ2-7	TRBD1	CASSVDPSRGSGEQYF	TGTGCCAGCAGCGTAGACCCTTCCAGGGGGTCGGGCGAGCAGTACTTC
14	TRBV4-1	.	TRBJ2-7	TRBD1	CASSHGTGAYEQYF	TGCGCCAGCAGCCACGGGACAGGCGCCTACGAGCAGTACTTC
16	TRBV6-2/TRBV6-3	few	TRBJ2-6	.	CASSSGAEDGANVLTF	TGTGCCAGCAGTTCAGGGGCCGAGGATGGGGCCAACGTCCTGACTTTC
12	TRBV12-3/TRBV12-4	.	TRBJ2-1	.	CASSLMVNEQFF	TGTGCCAGCAGTTTGATGGTCAATGAGCAGTTCTTC
16	TRBV28	.	TRBJ1-4	.	CASSAETLATNEKLFF	TGTGCCAGCAGTGCGGAGACACTCGCAACTAATGAAAAACTGTTTTTT
16	TRBV2	few	TRBJ2-1	TRBD2	CASRGPTAGGLGEQFF	TGTGCCAGCAGAGGCCCAACAGCGGGAGGGTTGGGGGAGCAGTTCTTC
13	TRBV4-1	few	TRBJ2-1	.	CASSLTQWGEQFF	TGTGCCAGCAGCCTAACTCAGTGGGGTGAGCAGTTCTTC
18	TRBV7-2	.	TRBJ1-2	TRBD1	CASSLGGTGGTRLYGYTF	TGTGCCAGCAGCTTAGGGGGGACAGGGGGAACGAGACTCTATGGCTACACCTTC
14	TRBV4-3	many	TRBJ2-7	.	CASSQDPGVGEQYF	TGCGCCAGCAGCCAAGATCCGGGGGTCGGCGAGCAGTACTTC
13	TRBV20-1	few	TRBJ1-2	.	CSALSPGLYGYTF	TGCAGTGCTCTGTCACCAGGGCTATATGGCTACACCTTC
14	TRBV9	.	TRBJ1-2	TRBD1	CASSPGTGKDGYTF	TGTGCCAGCAGCCCTGGGACAGGGAAGGATGGCTACACCTTC
17	TRBV27	few	TRBJ2-1	TRBD2	CASSTKVAGGPVNEQFF	TGTGCCAGCAGTACTAAGGTAGCGGGAGGGCCAGTCAATGAGCAGTTCTTC
15	TRBV11-2	.	TRBJ2-5	TRBD2	CASSLSLAGMETQYF	TGTGCCAGCAGCTTAAGCCTAGCGGGAATGGAGACCCAGTACTTC
15	TRBV12-5	few	TRBJ2-7	TRBD2	CASGLVFSGSYEQYF	TGTGCTAGTGGTTTGGTATTTAGCGGGAGCTACGAGCAGTACTTC
15	TRBV27	.	TRBJ2-3	.	CASRVVGERTDTQYF	TGCGCCAGCAGAGTCGTGGGAGAAAGGACAGATACGCAGTATTTT
12	TRBV2	many	TRBJ2-3	.	CASSDNTDTQYF	TGTGCCAGCAGTGACAACACAGATACGCAGTATTTT
13	TRBV30	.	TRBJ1-5	.	CAWSNGGDQPQHF	TGTGCCTGGAGTAACGGCGGGGATCAGCCCCAGCATTTT
16	TRBV7-2	many	TRBJ2-2	TRBD1	CASSLRGQGATGELFF	TGTGCCAGCAGCTTAAGGGGACAGGGGGCGACCGGGGAGCTGTTTTTT
16	TRBV18	few	TRBJ2-3	.	CASSPVGAASTDTQYF	TGTGCCAGCTCACCCGTAGGGGCGGCTAGCACAGATACGCAGTATTTT
14	TRBV5-1	many	TRBJ2-5	TRBD2	CASSFERGFETQYF	TGCGCCAGCAGCTTCGAGCGGGGGTTCGAGACCCAGTACTTC
14	TRBV12-3/TRBV12-4	.	TRBJ1-5	TRBD1	CASSQDRANQPQHF	TGTGCCAGCAGTCAGGACAGGGCTAATCAGCCCCAGCATTTT
20	TRBV4-3	few	TRBJ2-4	.	CASSQEVGGGAETAKNIQYF	TGCGCCAGCAGCCAAGAAGTAGGAGGAGGAGCGGAGACGGCCAAAAACATTCAGTACTTC
15	TRBV25-1	.	TRBJ1-1	TRBD1	CASSVPGGSYTEAFF	TGTGCCAGCAGTGTTCCAGGGGGCTCATACACTGAAGCTTTCTTT
18	TRBV2	.	TRBJ1-2	.	CASSEAPGRGPANYGYTF	TGTGCCAGCAGTGAAGCGCCAGGGAGGGGACCAGCTAACTATGGCTACACCTTC